Presented here are 18 T cell receptor beta chains from one specimen sequenced in a study of shared clonotypes between healthy human individuals (TCRdb year 2020). Libraries were made using the immunoSEQ multiplex PCR assay. TCRdb carries this immuneACCESS record with in-frame sequences only. Its versions omit some clonotypes, under half of them owing to an unresolved V gene in the studies checked, with the rest unexplained. The table for this sample lists about 2.2 million clones; around 93% of them were counted only once. The ten largest account for less than 2% of the sample. CD8 naive samples consisted of CD45RO-negative cells that were positively selected for CCR7, yielding a CD45RA+CCR7+ population without TemRA cells. The sample comprised naive CD8+ T cells from PBMCs. The cell subset or site label, as the study defines it: CD45RA+CCR7+. These receptors were obtained from a man between 18 and 35 years old in good health. Some clones in this sample may be carry-over from other donors' samples.

The chain combines TRBV27 with TRBJ2-7, with 8 bases lining up with TRBD2. V shed 5 bases, J shed 2 bases, and the junction held 5 bases outside the gene matches. This CDR3 contains 14 residues. The germline V gene has CDR1 MNHEY and CDR2 SMNVEV (reference sequence). The chain's CDR3 is CASSPFGGAYEQYF. The CDR3 DNA sequence: TGTGCCAGCAGTCCCTTCGGGGGGGCCTACGAGCAGTACTTC.

Regarding this clone: Other DNA sequences in the same sample also yield this CDR3. This chain connects TRBV9 to TRBJ2-3; the D is unclear. The germline V and J ends were trimmed by 0 bases and 0 bases, with 8 bases remaining between them. The CDR3 contains 15 residues. Germline V gene lookup returns CDR1 SGDLS and CDR2 YYNGEE. The CDR3 region is CASSVGGSSTDTQYF. The DNA of the CDR3 is TGTGCCAGCAGCGTAGGTGGGTCTAGCACAGATACGCAGTATTTT. The full variable domain, completed using reference TRBV9 and TRBJ2-3, is DSGVTQTPKHLITATGQRVTLRCSPRSGDLSVYWYQQSLDQGLQFLIQYYNGEERAKGNILERFSAQQFPDLHSELNLSSLELGDSALYFCASSVGGSSTDTQYFGPGTRLTVL.

The chain joins TRBV27 to TRBJ2-1; 7 positions agree with TRBD2. The germline V gene has CDR1 MNHEY and CDR2 SMNVEV (reference sequence). With V trimmed by 3 bases and J by 8 bases, 4 bases remained unmatched. The CDR3 sequence is 13 residues long. The DNA for the CDR3 is TGTGCCAGCAGTTTGGGAGGGACCGATGAGCAGTTCTTC. Translated: CASSLGGTDEQFF.

V usage is TRBV6-1 and J usage is TRBJ1-5, with D tentatively TRBD1 (5 bases). The CDR3 length is 15 residues. V was pared by 8 bases and J by 1 base, with 15 bases between. CDR1 is MNHNS and CDR2 is SASEGT in the germline V gene. CDR3 loop: CASAEFEGSNQPQHF. The CDR3 nucleotides are TGTGCCAGCGCCGAATTCGAGGGGAGCAATCAGCCCCAGCATTTT.

This clone was seen more than once but under ten times. The chain employs TRBV11-2 and TRBJ1-3; D is unclear. The CDR3 sequence is 16 residues long. V gave up 6 bases and J gave up 4 bases, with 19 bases separating them. In germline, CDR1 is SGHAT, CDR2 FQNNGV. DNA of the CDR3: TGTGCCAGCAGACTCACAGAGGCGGCAGCAGGAAACACCATATATTTT. Amino acid sequence: CASRLTEAAAGNTIYF.

The gene calls are TRBV29-1 and TRBJ1-1; D is uncertain. V lost 4 bases and J 4 bases, leaving 16 bases between the germline ends. Germline V gene sequence: CDR1 SQVTM, CDR2 ANQGSEA. The CDR3 covers 14 residues. In DNA, the CDR3 is TGCAGCGTTGGTTGGGGAGCCTGGGGCACTGAAGCTTTCTTT. Translation gives CSVGWGAWGTEAFF.

This chain joins TRBV11-2 and TRBJ2-5, with 11 bases that match TRBD2. The CDR3 spans 19 residues. The J segment lost 4 bases and the V segment lost 1 base, leaving 14 bases of the junction unmatched. Germline assignment: CDR1 SGHAT and CDR2 FQNNGV. The CDR3 DNA is TGTGCCAGCAGCTTAGTGGTAATAGCGGGAGGGCCTATAAGAGAGACCCAGTACTTC. This codes for CASSLVVIAGGPIRETQYF.

The genes are TRBV15 and TRBJ2-1, with 9 positions matching TRBD2. The ends lost 8 bases at V and 6 bases at J; junction bases unmatched: 5. The germline gives CDR1 LNHNV, CDR2 YYDKDF (reference sequence). CDR3 length equals 13 residues. The CDR3: CATGGRAVNEQFF. The CDR3 region has the DNA TGTGCCACCGGCGGGAGGGCGGTCAATGAGCAGTTCTTC.

The chain uses TRBV19 and TRBJ1-1; no clear D. Trimming stripped 3 bases from V and 4 bases from J, with 15 bases between. CDR3 size: 15 residues. The germline V gene has CDR1 LNHDA and CDR2 SQIVND (reference sequence). In DNA, the CDR3 is TGTGCCAGTAGTATGGCCCGGGGTGGTGCCACTGAAGCTTTCTTT. The encoded protein is CASSMARGGATEAFF.

This chain links TRBV5-4 with TRBJ1-2, with D possibly being TRBD1 (6 bases). The CDR3 extends over 12 amino acids. Between the trimmed V and J ends, which lost 3 bases and 6 bases, there was a span of 9 bases. The germline V gene has CDR1 SGHNT and CDR2 YYREEE (reference sequence). The CDR3 region is CASSSYRDGYTF. DNA of the CDR3: TGTGCCAGCAGCTCCTACAGGGATGGCTACACCTTC.

This chain links TRBV28 with TRBJ2-2, with TRBD2 as a possible D gene (6 bases). V lost 3 bases, J lost 8 bases, and 31 bases lay in between. This CDR3 spans 20 amino acids. Germline V gives CDR1 MDHEN, CDR2 SYDVKM. CDR3 in DNA: TGTGCCAGCAGTTTTGAGGTAAGGAGACTAGTGCCGCGAACACCGGGGGAGCTGTTTTTT. Translation: CASSFEVRRLVPRTPGELFF.

The chain couples TRBV5-5 to TRBJ2-7; D not resolved. The CDR3 is 12 amino acids. Trimming shortened V by 0 bases and J by 2 bases, and 3 bases separated the two germline ends. The V gene's germline CDR1 is SGHKS and CDR2 YYEKEE (reference sequence). The CDR3 coding sequence is TGTGCCAGCAGCTTGGACACCTACGAGCAGTACTTC. Amino acid sequence: CASSLDTYEQYF.

The chain couples TRBV9 to TRBJ2-5; the D is unclear. Germline V CDR1 and CDR2: SGDLS, YYNGEE. The CDR3 sequence is 14 residues long. V dropped 0 bases and J dropped 3 bases, with 9 bases sitting between them. The CDR3 region has the DNA TGTGCCAGCAGCGTAGGGGGAAACGAAGAGACCCAGTACTTC. Amino acids: CASSVGGNEETQYF. The full variable domain, in which reference TRBV9 and TRBJ2-5 provide the parts outside the CDR3, is DSGVTQTPKHLITATGQRVTLRCSPRSGDLSVYWYQQSLDQGLQFLIQYYNGEERAKGNILERFSAQQFPDLHSELNLSSLELGDSALYFCASSVGGNEETQYFGPGTRLLVL.

This chain connects TRBV4-1 to TRBJ1-4, with D maybe TRBD1 (6 bases). Germline assignment: CDR1 MGHRA and CDR2 YSYEKL. This CDR3 has 17 amino acids. Trimming took off 3 bases at V and 4 bases at J, with 18 bases between the two ends. CDR3 in amino acids: CASSHGPGQLNNEKLFF. CDR3 bases: TGCGCCAGCAGCCATGGACCTGGACAGCTCAATAATGAAAAACTGTTTTTT.

The CDR3 DNA is TGTGCCAGCAGGTCCCGGGACGGAACCTACGAGCAGTACTTC. Residues: CASRSRDGTYEQYF. The rearrangement uses TRBV7-8 and TRBJ2-7, with D perhaps being TRBD1 or TRBD2 (5 bases each). Germline lookup yields CDR1 SGHVS and CDR2 FQNEAQ. V was trimmed by 6 bases and J by 2 bases, leaving 14 bases between them. This CDR3 region has 14 residues.

Comments on this clone: A junction boundary mismatches the germline segment, possibly from a read error. The chain carries TRBV27 and TRBJ2-7; TRBD2 is a possible D gene (7 bases). The CDR3 consists of 14 residues. CDR1 and CDR2 (germline): MNHEY, SMNVEV (reference sequence). The CDR3 spells CASIGGGDNYEQHF. The CDR3 coding sequence is TGTGCCAGCATCGGAGGGGGGGACAACTACGAGCAGCACTTC.

The chain couples TRBV13 to TRBJ1-4, with D possibly matching TRBD1 (5 bases). The ends were cut back, 5 bases at V and 4 bases at J, with 11 bases in the middle. The CDR3 has 14 residues. Germline values: CDR1 PRHDT, CDR2 FYEKMQ (reference sequence). CDR3 amino acids: CASSPPGGNEKLFF. The CDR3 DNA reads as TGTGCCAGCAGCCCCCCGGGGGGTAATGAAAAACTGTTTTTT. The full variable domain, in which reference TRBV13 and TRBJ1-4 provide the parts outside the CDR3, is AAGVIQSPRHLIKEKRETATLKCYPIPRHDTVYWYQQGPGQDPQFLISFYEKMQSDKGSIPDRFSAQQFSDYHSELNMSSLELGDSALYFCASSPPGGNEKLFFGSGTQLSVL.

This clone appeared once. The chain combines TRBV27 with TRBJ2-1, with D unclear. Germline lookup yields CDR1 MNHEY and CDR2 SMNVEV (reference sequence). With 4 bases removed from V and 3 bases from J, the gap between germline ends came to 13 bases. The CDR3 is made up of 15 amino acids. CDR3 DNA sequence: TGTGCCAGCAGTTGTATGAATGGGGTCTACAATGAGCAGTTCTTC. It codes for CASSCMNGVYNEQFF.